The sequence of this T cell receptor beta chain was determined in a study of T cell responses to AZD1222 COVID-19 vaccine. Overall study results and limits: Only a handful of AZD1222 recipients, more than 5 in all, had baseline seropositivity. A reported finding is that nearly half of spike-specific TCRs target unmutated variant regions. Dominant at 160-218 and 743-854, vaccine-associated CD4 TCRs also spanned spike. Donors were mostly white British, more females; clonal diversity possibly underestimated.

After removal of 10 bases from V and 0 bases from J, the junction contained 7 bases not matched to a gene. The CDR3 has 15 amino acids. CDR1 is SGHTA, CDR2 FQGNSA, per germline. A word on this clone: Its specificity is unknown.

Clones were sequenced by immunoSEQ multiplex PCR, and TCRdb holds only the in-frame ones, with some missing. This table has some 130,000 clones, nearly 90% appearing once. The rearrangement uses TRBV7-2 and TRBJ2-1; TRBD2 matches at 9 bases. This receptor was obtained from an adult who received the AZD1222 COVID-19 vaccine. The material was peripheral blood, obtained 28 days after the second AZD1222 dose. This CDR3 is CATSSGGSSYNEQFF. In nucleotides, the CDR3 is TGTGCCACATCGAGCGGGGGGAGCTCCTACAATGAGCAGTTCTTC.